This record looks at one TCR beta chain sequence and its context. The data are from a study of Graves' ophthalmopathy and Graves' hyperthyroidism. The CDR3 is made up of 11 amino acids. Trimming cost V 6 bases and J 6 bases, with 9 bases left between them. Germline CDR1 and CDR2: MNHNS and SASEGT. The TCR beta CDR3 regions underwent amplification from RNA transcripts. Second-round multiplex PCR followed a first-round RT-PCR using HTBI primers. Each CDR3 protein is one row after TCRdb ran MiXCR on the multiplex PCR reads. This table holds under 400,000 distinct CDR3 sequences, about 17% found once. This receptor was identified in an adult man with Graves' ophthalmopathy. Sequencing was performed on peripheral blood. The J gene is TRBJ2-7, the V gene TRBV6-1; unclear D gene. Here the CDR3 reads CASRTVSEQYF. CDR3 DNA: TGTGCCAGCAGGACCGTATCCGAGCAGTACTTC.